The 27 T cell receptor beta chains listed next were all sequenced from one sample in a study of T cell changes during pregnancy in multiple sclerosis. Clones were sequenced by immunoSEQ multiplex PCR, and TCRdb holds only the in-frame ones, with some missing. This sample has about 67,000 clones, with more than 85% found just once. This specimen consisted of peripheral blood, obtained in the first trimester of pregnancy. The receptors come from a female donor with multiple sclerosis, enrolled in a pregnancy study.

The genes are TRBV15 and TRBJ1-6, with a tentative D call TRBD1 (5 bases). Trimming removed 0 bases at V and 7 bases at J, with 13 bases between. Germline CDR1 is LNHNV and CDR2 is YYDKDF (reference sequence). The CDR3 covers 16 residues. CDR3 coding DNA: TGTGCCACCAGCAGAGATAAAGGGGTCGGGAATTCACCCCTCCACTTT. It codes for CATSRDKGVGNSPLHF.

This chain uses TRBV7-2 with TRBJ2-7; D is unclear. The CDR3 loop spans 12 amino acids. Germline CDR1 and CDR2: SGHTA and FQGNSA. V dropped 6 bases and J dropped 3 bases, with 9 bases sitting between them. The CDR3 loop reads CASSFVGYEQYF. CDR3 coding DNA: TGTGCCAGCAGTTTCGTCGGCTACGAGCAGTACTTC. The variable domain in full, with the rest retrieved from reference TRBV7-2 and TRBJ2-7, is GAGVSQSPSNKVTEKGKDVELRCDPISGHTALYWYRQSLGQGLEFLIYFQGNSAPDKSGLPSDRFSAERTGGSVSTLTIQRTQQEDSAVYLCASSFVGYEQYFGPGTRLTVT.

The chain carries TRBV6-1 and TRBJ1-1; 9 nucleotides align to TRBD1. The CDR3 contains 14 residues. V gave up 6 bases and J gave up 4 bases; unmatched junction bases: 6. Germline V gene lookup returns CDR1 MNHNS and CDR2 SASEGT. The CDR3 reads CASRVQGASTEAFF. CDR3 coding DNA: TGTGCCAGCAGGGTACAGGGGGCAAGCACTGAAGCTTTCTTT.

V usage is TRBV19 and J usage is TRBJ2-5, with 9 bases lining up with TRBD2. This CDR3 contains 16 residues. Germline trimming cut 5 bases from V and 3 bases from J; bases unmatched to any gene: 10. Germline assignment: CDR1 LNHDA and CDR2 SQIVND (reference sequence). The CDR3 sequence: CASSRKAGGLEETQYF. CDR3 sequence (DNA): TGTGCCAGTAGTCGTAAGGCGGGAGGGCTTGAAGAGACCCAGTACTTC.

The J gene is TRBJ1-2, the V gene TRBV2, with TRBD1 identical over 7 bases. Losses at the gene ends were 6 bases for V and 2 bases for J; bases not matched to a gene: 9. From germline, CDR1 is SNHLY and CDR2 FYNNEI. This CDR3 contains 15 residues. The CDR3 sequence: CASRKGQERNYGYTF. CDR3 in DNA: TGTGCCAGCAGAAAAGGACAGGAAAGAAACTATGGCTACACCTTC.

The chain carries TRBV19 and TRBJ1-1, with unresolved D. This CDR3 has 15 amino acids. Germline CDR1 and CDR2: LNHDA and SQIVND (reference sequence). V lost 3 bases, J lost 0 bases, and 11 bases lay in between. CDR3 protein: CASSIGWSVNTEAFF. CDR3 bases: TGTGCCAGTAGTATTGGCTGGTCTGTGAACACTGAAGCTTTCTTT.

The chain combines TRBV2 with TRBJ2-2; 9 nucleotides line up with TRBD2. Germline V gene data show CDR1 as SNHLY and CDR2 as FYNNEI. With V trimmed by 3 bases and J by 0 bases, 2 bases remained unmatched. The CDR3 spans 16 residues. The chain's CDR3 is CASSERGGSNTGELFF. In DNA, the CDR3 is TGTGCCAGCAGTGAGCGGGGGGGTTCGAACACCGGGGAGCTGTTTTTT.

The rearrangement links TRBV28 to TRBJ2-1, with D maybe TRBD2 (6 bases). Germline CDR1 MDHEN, CDR2 SYDVKM. This CDR3 has 15 amino acids. Deletions cut 5 bases from V and 2 bases from J, with 13 bases between. CDR3 bases: TGTGCCAGCAGTCGCCTAGCGTCAACCTACAATGAGCAGTTCTTC. Residues: CASSRLASTYNEQFF.

This chain joins TRBV11-2 and TRBJ2-5; TRBD2 aligns across 10 bases. V gave up 5 bases and J gave up 5 bases; unmatched junction bases: 11. This CDR3 contains 16 residues. Looked up from germline, CDR1 is SGHAT and CDR2 is FQNNGV. The CDR3: CASSQGLAGVGETQYF. The CDR3 DNA reads TGTGCCAGCAGCCAGGGCCTAGCGGGAGTTGGGGAGACCCAGTACTTC.

With respect to this clone: A much bigger clone sits one base away, suggesting this may be a read error. This chain joins TRBV2 and TRBJ1-2; 7 bases are shared with TRBD1. V was clipped by 5 bases and J by 2 bases; unmatched bases: 2. The CDR3 spans 13 residues. Germline values: CDR1 SNHLY, CDR2 FYNNEI. CDR3 in amino acids: CASSPTGNYGYTF. In nucleotides, the CDR3 is TGTGCCAGCAGTCCGACAGGGAACTATGGCTACACCTTC.

J is TRBJ2-7 and V is TRBV5-5; the D is unclear. This CDR3 contains 15 residues. V lost 0 bases and J lost 2, with 12 bases in between. The germline V gene has CDR1 SGHKS and CDR2 YYEKEE (reference sequence). CDR3 sequence (DNA): TGTGCCAGCAGCTTGGGGGTGCGGAGCGCCTACGAGCAGTACTTC. Translated, it gives CASSLGVRSAYEQYF.

The chain carries TRBV18 and TRBJ1-5; D is undetermined. Germline CDR1 is KGHSH and CDR2 is LQKENI. The CDR3 runs to 15 residues. V shed 1 base and J shed 5 bases, with 12 bases lying between them. CDR3 sequence reads: CASSPLGGEHQPQHF. The CDR3 DNA reads TGTGCCAGCTCACCACTTGGCGGGGAGCATCAGCCCCAGCATTTT.

The V gene is TRBV10-2, the J gene TRBJ1-2; 7 bases match TRBD1. V lost 6 bases, J lost 4 bases, and 14 bases stayed unmatched. The length of the CDR3 is 16 residues. The germline V gene encodes CDR1 WSHSY and CDR2 SAAADI. CDR3 loop: CASRQGSGTDTYGYTF. CDR3 coding DNA: TGCGCCAGCAGACAGGGGTCCGGGACAGACACCTATGGCTACACCTTC.

This chain uses TRBV15 with TRBJ2-5, with D possibly matching TRBD2 (5 bases). The CDR3 runs 15 residues. The ends were cut back, 0 bases at V and 4 bases at J, with 12 bases in the middle. CDR1 LNHNV and CDR2 YYDKDF come from the germline V gene (reference sequence). CDR3 nucleotides: TGTGCCACCAGCAGAGATCGAGGGTTGGGAGAGACCCAGTACTTC. The encoded protein is CATSRDRGLGETQYF.

The rearrangement links TRBV19 to TRBJ2-7, with 10 bases identical to TRBD2. The V segment lost 10 bases and the J segment 1 base; nucleotides outside the gene matches: 13. The CDR3 totals 16 residues. In germline, CDR1 is LNHDA, CDR2 SQIVND (reference sequence). The CDR3 DNA follows: TGTGCCATTATGTGGACTAGCGGAGAGTCTTCCTACGAGCAGTACTTC. As protein: CAIMWTSGESSYEQYF.

J is TRBJ2-4 and V is TRBV18, with D unresolved. Trimming took 3 bases from V and 8 from J, leaving 5 bases between them. This CDR3 spans 11 amino acids. Germline-derived CDR1 and CDR2 are KGHSH and LQKENI. Here the CDR3 reads CASSPADIQYF. The CDR3 bases are TGTGCCAGCTCACCCGCGGACATTCAGTACTTC. The full variable domain, its missing parts supplied by reference TRBV18 and TRBJ2-4, is NAGVMQNPRHLVRRRGQEARLRCSPMKGHSHVYWYRQLPEEGLKFMVYLQKENIIDESGMPKERFSAEFPKEGPSILRIQQVVRGDSAAYFCASSPADIQYFGAGTRLSVL.

J is TRBJ1-3 and V is TRBV30; D is perhaps TRBD1 (5 bases). In germline, CDR1 is GTSNPN, CDR2 SVGIG (reference sequence). V was shortened by 2 bases and J by 4 bases, with 12 bases between the two germline ends. CDR3 length equals 14 residues. The CDR3 region is CAWSILGGGNTIYF. CDR3 bases: TGTGCCTGGAGTATCCTCGGGGGAGGAAACACCATATATTTT.

The chain links TRBV2 to TRBJ2-3, with 10 bases identical to TRBD2. Germline trimming cut 2 bases from V and 6 bases from J; bases unmatched to any gene: 8. In germline, CDR1 is SNHLY, CDR2 FYNNEI. This CDR3 has 16 amino acids. CDR3 sequence reads: CASSELTAGGGDTQYF. Written as DNA, the CDR3 is TGTGCCAGCAGTGAACTCACAGCGGGAGGGGGGGATACGCAGTATTTT.

The rearrangement joins TRBV28 to TRBJ1-4; 8 bases are a match to TRBD1. Germline loops: CDR1 MDHEN, CDR2 SYDVKM. After removal of 4 bases from V and 5 bases from J, the junction contained 9 bases not matched to a gene. CDR3 length equals 16 residues. The CDR3 here is CASSSPQGARNEKLFF. The CDR3 DNA is TGTGCCAGCAGTTCTCCTCAGGGGGCGCGGAATGAAAAACTGTTTTTT.

Only one count was recorded for this clone. The chain recombines TRBV19 with TRBJ1-1; 7 positions match TRBD1. The CDR3 runs to 12 residues. V dropped 6 bases and J dropped 10; count of bases not matched to a gene: 8. CDR1 and CDR2 from the germline V gene are LNHDA and SQIVND (reference sequence). CDR3 nucleotides: TGTGCCAGTAGGGTTACAGGGGCCGCAGCTTTCTTT. The encoded protein is CASRVTGAAAFF.

The chain carries TRBV7-8 and TRBJ1-1; 8 bases align to TRBD1. Germline CDR1 SGHVS, CDR2 FQNEAQ. This CDR3 is 14 amino acids long. The junction had 8 bases not matched to a gene; V was cut back by 5 bases and J by 6 bases. The chain's CDR3 is CASSPRTGQAEAFF. The CDR3 DNA reads TGTGCCAGCAGCCCCCGGACAGGGCAGGCTGAAGCTTTCTTT.

V is TRBV7-2 and J is TRBJ2-7, with 15 bases fitting TRBD2. The CDR3 length is 16 residues. The germline gives CDR1 SGHTA, CDR2 FQGNSA. The junction had 4 bases not matched to a gene; V was cut back by 5 bases and J by 2 bases. The CDR3 loop reads CASSGGLAGGTYEQYF. The CDR3 nucleotides are TGTGCCAGCAGCGGGGGACTAGCGGGGGGTACCTACGAGCAGTACTTC.

The chain couples TRBV29-1 to TRBJ2-2, with 8 nucleotides matching TRBD1. The CDR3 is 14 amino acids. Losses at the gene ends were 6 bases for V and 4 bases for J; bases not matched to a gene: 7. Germline CDR1 is SQVTM and CDR2 is ANQGSEA. CDR3 in DNA: TGCAGCGTCCAGGACAGGGCTCTCACCGGGGAGCTGTTTTTT. As protein: CSVQDRALTGELFF.

The CDR3 nucleotides are TGTGCCAGCAGGGTGGGACTAGCCGGCTCCGAGCAGTACTTC. Its translation: CASRVGLAGSEQYF. The V and J genes are TRBV28 and TRBJ2-7, with TRBD2 identical over 9 bases. Germline CDR1 MDHEN, CDR2 SYDVKM. Trimming cost V 6 bases and J 6 bases; bases outside gene matches: 9. This CDR3 has 14 amino acids.

The chain employs TRBV5-1 and TRBJ1-1; 7 bases line up with TRBD1. The germline gives CDR1 SGHRS, CDR2 YFSETQ. Trimming removed 3 bases from V and 3 bases from J; junction bases left unmatched: 11. The CDR3 length is 16 residues. The CDR3 loop is CASSSQGGPGDTEAFF. In DNA, the CDR3 is TGCGCCAGCAGCTCCCAGGGGGGCCCTGGGGACACTGAAGCTTTCTTT.

This CDR3 reads CASSLVVGGSDGYTF. CDR3 nucleotide sequence: TGTGCCAGCAGCTTAGTGGTGGGGGGGTCAGATGGCTACACCTTC. The chain is built from TRBV7-6 and TRBJ1-2; D is perhaps TRBD1 (5 bases). Between the trimmed V and J ends, which lost 1 base and 6 bases, there was a span of 15 bases. The CDR3 contains 15 residues. The germline gives CDR1 SGHVS, CDR2 FNYEAQ.

The chain uses TRBV28 and TRBJ2-1; 9 nucleotides agree with TRBD2. The V and J ends lost 1 base and 3 bases, in that order; junction bases with no gene match: 10. CDR1 is MDHEN and CDR2 is SYDVKM in the germline V gene. The CDR3 is 18 residues long. The CDR3 reads CASSLFLIAGAFYNEQFF. CDR3 coding DNA: TGTGCCAGCAGTTTATTCCTCATAGCGGGGGCTTTCTACAATGAGCAGTTCTTC.